This is a list of T cell receptor beta chains from one sample in a study of OX40 agonist ivuxolimab in advanced cancers. The repertoire was sequenced with immunoSEQ multiplex PCR; TCRdb's copy has only in-frame clones and lacks some. This sample yields 60,000 to 70,000 clones, of which under 95% are seen a single time; 10% to 15% belongs to the top ten. The sequencing used CD4+ or CD8+ T cells sorted from blood, collected in a trial of the OX40 agonist ivuxolimab. The receptors shown here come from an adult with an advanced solid tumor such as melanoma, head and neck, liver or kidney cancer. Both conserved end residues are part of each CDR3. The D gene is left open where the match is weak. Rows give clone size only sometimes, using once, few, many, or a class for an expanded clone.

v_gene	d_gene	j_gene	abundance	CDR3nt	CDR3aa
TRBV5-6	.	TRBJ2-7	.	TGTGCCAGCAGCCACAGGGGGGGTTGGCCCTACGAGCAGTACTTC	CASSHRGGWPYEQYF
TRBV10-3	.	TRBJ1-2	.	TGTGCCATCAGTGCGAGTATAGGAGGGGGTGGCTATGGCTACACCTTC	CAISASIGGGGYGYTF
TRBV5-1	.	TRBJ1-1	.	TGCGCCAGCAGTTCTAGGGGCACTGAAGCTTTCTTT	CASSSRGTEAFF
TRBV5-4	.	TRBJ2-2	.	TGTGCCAGCAGCCACTACTGGGATAACACCGGGGAGCTGTTTTTT	CASSHYWDNTGELFF
TRBV2	TRBD2	TRBJ2-1	.	TGTGCCAGCAGCCCCACTAGCGGAAAGAACTACAATGAGCAGTTCTTC	CASSPTSGKNYNEQFF
TRBV2	.	TRBJ2-7	.	TGTGCCAGCACCGCCTTCGCGGAGCGGGACACCTACGAGCAGTACTTC	CASTAFAERDTYEQYF
TRBV4-2	TRBD1	TRBJ2-2	.	TGTGCCAGCAGCCGACAGGGGGTCGACGACACCGGGGAGCTGTTTTTT	CASSRQGVDDTGELFF
TRBV18	TRBD2	TRBJ2-7	few	TGTGCCAGCTCACCTTCCGGGGGGGGTTACGAGCAGTACTTC	CASSPSGGGYEQYF
TRBV29-1	.	TRBJ2-1	.	TGCAGCTACGCACCGAGCTCCTACAATGAGCAGTTCTTC	CSYAPSSYNEQFF
TRBV7-2	.	TRBJ2-5	.	TGTGCCAGCAGTTTAAGCTCCCGTTCCTTAGGCCTCTGGGAGACCCAGTACTTC	CASSLSSRSLGLWETQYF
TRBV5-6	.	TRBJ2-1	.	TGTGCCAGCAGCCCATGGGTTCGAGTTTACAATGAGCAGTTCTTC	CASSPWVRVYNEQFF
TRBV19	TRBD2	TRBJ2-7	.	TGTGCCAGTAGTATGGACGGGGGGGACGAGCAGTACTTC	CASSMDGGDEQYF
TRBV27	.	TRBJ2-7	.	TGTGCCAGCAGTTTATCACCCTCCTACGAGCAGTACTTC	CASSLSPSYEQYF
TRBV4-1	.	TRBJ2-7	.	TGCGCCAGCAGCCAAGCCAGGGAGTACGAGCAGTACTTC	CASSQAREYEQYF
TRBV4-1	TRBD2	TRBJ2-3	.	TGCGCCAGCAGCCTGAAAGGGTCGACTAGCGGGAGGGCCGTGGCAGATACGCAGTATTTT	CASSLKGSTSGRAVADTQYF
TRBV25-1	.	TRBJ1-3	once	TGTGCCAGCAGTGAAGTCCGAGGGCCCATATATTTT	CASSEVRGPIYF
TRBV15	.	TRBJ2-1	.	TGTGCCACCAGCGGCCCGCTCCATAGCTCGGACAATGAGCAGTTCTTC	CATSGPLHSSDNEQFF
TRBV28	TRBD1	TRBJ1-5	few	TGTGCCAGCAGCATACAGGGGCCGCATCAGCCCCAGCATTTT	CASSIQGPHQPQHF
TRBV10-2	TRBD1	TRBJ2-7	.	TGCGCCAGCCAGGTCAGGGGGCAGATCTACGAGCAGTACTTC	CASQVRGQIYEQYF
TRBV11-2	.	TRBJ2-1	.	TGTGCCAGCAGTCCAGGGACGCTTCAGTCCTACAATGAGCAGTTCTTC	CASSPGTLQSYNEQFF
TRBV11-2	.	TRBJ1-1	.	TGTGCCAGCAGCTTAGTAGTGCCAGGGATGAACACTGAAGCTTTCTTT	CASSLVVPGMNTEAFF
TRBV4-1	TRBD1	TRBJ2-7	.	TGCGCCAGCAGCCAAGGGACAGGGATGAGCTACGAGCAGTACTTC	CASSQGTGMSYEQYF
TRBV27	.	TRBJ2-5	.	TGTGCCAGCAGTTTGTGGGGCGATGAGACCCAGTACTTC	CASSLWGDETQYF
TRBV29-1	.	TRBJ2-1	once	TGCAGCGTTGAAGGGGGGTGGAGCGGCCTCTACAATGAGCAGTTCTTC	CSVEGGWSGLYNEQFF
TRBV11-2	TRBD1	TRBJ2-7	.	TGTGCCAGCAGCTTAGGACAGGGGGCCTACGAGCAGTACTTC	CASSLGQGAYEQYF
TRBV12-5	.	TRBJ2-1	.	TGTGCTAGTGGTATCCCTTACAATGAGCAGTTCTTC	CASGIPYNEQFF
TRBV27	.	TRBJ2-3	once	TGTGCCAGCAGTTTATCCACAGTCTTTGTGGCAGATACGCAGTATTTT	CASSLSTVFVADTQYF
TRBV11-3	.	TRBJ2-7	.	TGTGCCAGCAGCTGGGAGGGGGCAGACGAGCAGTACTTC	CASSWEGADEQYF
TRBV28	.	TRBJ2-1	.	TGTGCCAGCAGTTTACACTTATGGGGCAATGAGCAGTTCTTC	CASSLHLWGNEQFF
TRBV4-1	.	TRBJ2-2	.	TGCGCCAGCAGCCAAGAGGTCGGGGCGAGCACCGGGGAGCTGTTTTTT	CASSQEVGASTGELFF
TRBV14	.	TRBJ2-7	.	TGTGCCAGCAGCCAAGATGTCGCGGGCATCTACGAGCAGTACTTC	CASSQDVAGIYEQYF
TRBV6-1	TRBD2	TRBJ2-5	.	TGTGCCAGCAGTGAATGGGGACTAGCGGGAGAGGAAGAGACCCAGTACTTC	CASSEWGLAGEEETQYF
TRBV27	.	TRBJ1-2	.	TGTGCCAGCAGTTTAAAAGGTTGGGGGGGGCGGAATGGCTACACCTTC	CASSLKGWGGRNGYTF
TRBV28	TRBD2	TRBJ2-1	.	TGTGCCAGCAGGGAGTGGACTAGCGCCAACAATGAGCAGTTCTTC	CASREWTSANNEQFF
TRBV16	TRBD1	TRBJ1-2	.	TGTGCCAGCAGCCAAATAGGATACGGGACAGGGGGCAACTATGGCTACACCTTC	CASSQIGYGTGGNYGYTF
TRBV6-4	TRBD2	TRBJ2-1	.	TGTGCCAGCAGTGAAGGGACTAGCGGTAACAATGAGCAGTTCTTC	CASSEGTSGNNEQFF
TRBV27	TRBD2	TRBJ2-2	.	TGTGCCAGCAGTTTATCGGGCGGGAGTTTCACCGGGGAGCTGTTTTTT	CASSLSGGSFTGELFF
TRBV14	.	TRBJ2-3	.	TGTGCCAGCAGCCATCGCACAGATACGCAGTATTTT	CASSHRTDTQYF
TRBV9	TRBD2	TRBJ2-7	.	TGTGCCAGCAGCGTAGAGGAAGTGACTAGCGGAACCTACGAGCAGTACTTC	CASSVEEVTSGTYEQYF
TRBV5-1	.	TRBJ2-7	.	TGCGCCAGCAGACAAGGGACCACATACGAGCAGTACTTC	CASRQGTTYEQYF
TRBV5-1	TRBD1	TRBJ2-7	.	TGCGCCAGCAGCTACGGGACAGAGAACTACGAGCAGTACTTC	CASSYGTENYEQYF
TRBV11-2	TRBD2	TRBJ2-7	.	TGTGCCAGCAGCCCAACCGGGACTAGCGTTTTCTACGAGCAGTACTTC	CASSPTGTSVFYEQYF
TRBV19	TRBD1	TRBJ2-5	.	TGTGCCAGTAAAGAGTCCCGGGACAGGGGGGAGACCCAGTACTTC	CASKESRDRGETQYF
TRBV19	.	TRBJ1-1	once	TGTGCCAGTAGTATTTCCGGGAACACTGAAGCTTTCTTT	CASSISGNTEAFF
TRBV7-8	TRBD2	TRBJ2-1	.	TGTGCCAGCAGCTTCCGAGCTAGGACTAGCGGGAGCCGAAGCTCCTACAATGAGCAGTTCTTC	CASSFRARTSGSRSSYNEQFF